This is a list of T cell receptor beta chains from one sample in a study of T cell responses to AZD1222 COVID-19 vaccine. Generated by immunoSEQ multiplex PCR, the TCRdb table keeps only in-frame clones and is missing some. The repertoire includes around 130,000 clones, over 85% of them detected once, and about 3.1% sits in the top ten. The sample consisted of peripheral blood, taken on day 0 of AZD1222 vaccination. The source of these receptors is an adult in good health. CDR3s include the opening cysteine and the closing phenylalanine or tryptophan. The order of the fields is clone size, V gene, D gene, J gene, CDR3 DNA, CDR3 protein. D genes are given only for firm matches. Not all rows give a size; the values are once, few, many and, for expanded clones, a class.

clone size: once; V gene: TRBV5-5; D gene: TRBD1; J gene: TRBJ1-1; CDR3 DNA: TGTGCCAGCAGCTTGGATCCGACAGGGCGGGGCACTGAAGCTTTCTTT; CDR3 protein: CASSLDPTGRGTEAFF
clone size: .; V gene: TRBV4-1; D gene: .; J gene: TRBJ2-2; CDR3 DNA: TGCGCCAGCAGGTACCAGGTGGGGCCGAGCACCGGGGAGCTGTTTTTT; CDR3 protein: CASRYQVGPSTGELFF
clone size: .; V gene: TRBV28; D gene: .; J gene: TRBJ1-2; CDR3 DNA: TGTGCCAGCAGTGTCAGGGGAGGACGGGGCTACACCTTC; CDR3 protein: CASSVRGGRGYTF
clone size: .; V gene: TRBV27; D gene: .; J gene: TRBJ2-2; CDR3 DNA: TGTGCCAGCAGTTTAGGGTACGGGACCCGCACGGCCGGGGAGCTGTTTTTT; CDR3 protein: CASSLGYGTRTAGELFF
clone size: once; V gene: TRBV30; D gene: .; J gene: TRBJ1-1; CDR3 DNA: TGTGCCTGGAGTGTACACCGGGGCGACACTGAAGCTTTCTTT; CDR3 protein: CAWSVHRGDTEAFF
clone size: .; V gene: TRBV7-3; D gene: TRBD2; J gene: TRBJ2-3; CDR3 DNA: TGTGCCAGCAGCCCAACCGGGACTAGCGGGTCATATACGCAGTATTTT; CDR3 protein: CASSPTGTSGSYTQYF
clone size: .; V gene: TRBV28; D gene: .; J gene: TRBJ1-4; CDR3 DNA: TGTGCCAGCAGTCCCCAGAAAATAGCAACTAATGAAAAACTGTTTTTT; CDR3 protein: CASSPQKIATNEKLFF
clone size: once; V gene: TRBV6-2/TRBV6-3; D gene: TRBD1; J gene: TRBJ1-2; CDR3 DNA: TGTGCCAGCAGTTCTGACAGGGCCCCGGTTAATCTTTCCTTC; CDR3 protein: CASSSDRAPVNLSF
clone size: .; V gene: TRBV6-2/TRBV6-3; D gene: .; J gene: TRBJ1-5; CDR3 DNA: TGTGCCAGCAGTTTCGGGGGCGCGGGTTTCAATCAGCCCCAGCATTTT; CDR3 protein: CASSFGGAGFNQPQHF
clone size: .; V gene: TRBV9; D gene: .; J gene: TRBJ1-3; CDR3 DNA: TGTGCCAGCAGCGTAGTCTCTGAAAACACCATATATTTT; CDR3 protein: CASSVVSENTIYF
clone size: .; V gene: TRBV28; D gene: .; J gene: TRBJ2-1; CDR3 DNA: TGTGCCAGCAGTTTATTAGCGGACAGCTTCTACAATGAGCAGTTCTTC; CDR3 protein: CASSLLADSFYNEQFF
clone size: .; V gene: TRBV6-6; D gene: .; J gene: TRBJ2-1; CDR3 DNA: TGTGCCAGCAGTAGGCCGGGTACTGAGCAGTTCTTC; CDR3 protein: CASSRPGTEQFF
clone size: .; V gene: TRBV9; D gene: TRBD2; J gene: TRBJ2-1; CDR3 DNA: TGTGCCAGCAGCGCACTAGCGGGAGGAGTCCCCTACAATGAGCAGTTCTTC; CDR3 protein: CASSALAGGVPYNEQFF
clone size: .; V gene: TRBV4-3; D gene: TRBD1; J gene: TRBJ1-2; CDR3 DNA: TGCGCCAGCAGCCAAGAGGCACAGGGGAACTATGGCTACACCTTC; CDR3 protein: CASSQEAQGNYGYTF
clone size: .; V gene: TRBV4-2; D gene: .; J gene: TRBJ1-2; CDR3 DNA: TGTGCCAGCAGCCCCTACCGTGGGGCGGGTGGCTATGGCTACACCTTC; CDR3 protein: CASSPYRGAGGYGYTF
clone size: .; V gene: TRBV5-1; D gene: .; J gene: TRBJ2-2; CDR3 DNA: TGCGCCAGCAGCTTGGTCAAAGACTCGAACACCGGGGAGCTGTTTTTT; CDR3 protein: CASSLVKDSNTGELFF
clone size: .; V gene: TRBV7-2; D gene: TRBD2; J gene: TRBJ2-4; CDR3 DNA: TGTGCCAGCAGCTTACGGGGGAGGGAGAAAAACATTCAGTACTTC; CDR3 protein: CASSLRGREKNIQYF
clone size: .; V gene: TRBV6-1; D gene: .; J gene: TRBJ1-2; CDR3 DNA: TGTGCCAGCAGTGAAGTAAGCAGGGAAGGATATGGCTACACCTTC; CDR3 protein: CASSEVSREGYGYTF
clone size: .; V gene: TRBV6-1; D gene: .; J gene: TRBJ1-2; CDR3 DNA: TGTGCCAGCAGTGAAGCCCCGGGGGACGCAACATATGGCTACACCTTC; CDR3 protein: CASSEAPGDATYGYTF
clone size: .; V gene: TRBV6-5; D gene: .; J gene: TRBJ1-1; CDR3 DNA: TGTGCCAGCAGTCGGGGCCGGGTGAACACTGAAGCTTTCTTT; CDR3 protein: CASSRGRVNTEAFF
clone size: .; V gene: TRBV30; D gene: TRBD1; J gene: TRBJ1-4; CDR3 DNA: TGTGCCTGGAGGGGAAACAGGGGGCGAGACGAAAAACTGTTTTTT; CDR3 protein: CAWRGNRGRDEKLFF
clone size: once; V gene: TRBV18; D gene: .; J gene: TRBJ1-2; CDR3 DNA: TGTGCCAGCTCACCACAGGCGTCCCCGGAAGGCTACACCTTC; CDR3 protein: CASSPQASPEGYTF
clone size: few; V gene: TRBV6-4; D gene: .; J gene: TRBJ1-1; CDR3 DNA: TGTGCCAGCAGTGACTCGAACAGGGAGGGTGAAGCTTTCTTT; CDR3 protein: CASSDSNREGEAFF
clone size: .; V gene: TRBV5-4; D gene: .; J gene: TRBJ1-1; CDR3 DNA: TGTGCCAGCAGGGAGCTTGTTGGGCAGATGAACACTGAAGCTTTCTTT; CDR3 protein: CASRELVGQMNTEAFF